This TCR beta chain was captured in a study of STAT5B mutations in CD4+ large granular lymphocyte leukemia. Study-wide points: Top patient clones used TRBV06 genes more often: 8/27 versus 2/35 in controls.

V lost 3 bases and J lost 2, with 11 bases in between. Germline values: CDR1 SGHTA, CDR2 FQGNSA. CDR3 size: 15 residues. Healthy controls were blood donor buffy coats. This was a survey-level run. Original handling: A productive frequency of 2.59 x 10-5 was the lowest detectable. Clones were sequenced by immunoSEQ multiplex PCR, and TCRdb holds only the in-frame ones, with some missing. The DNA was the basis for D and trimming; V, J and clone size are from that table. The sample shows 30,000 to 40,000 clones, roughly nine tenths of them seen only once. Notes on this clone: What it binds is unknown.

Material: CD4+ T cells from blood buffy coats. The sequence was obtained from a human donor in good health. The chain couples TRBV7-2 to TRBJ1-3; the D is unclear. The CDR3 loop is CASSFYPFAGNTIYF. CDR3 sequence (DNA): TGTGCCAGCAGCTTCTACCCGTTCGCTGGAAACACCATATATTTT.